The 16 T cell receptor beta chains below come from one sample, sequenced in a study of shared clonotypes between healthy human individuals. Naive CD8 cells were CD45RO-negative, positively selected for CCR7, excluding terminally differentiated effector memory CD45RA+ cells. The table came from immunoSEQ multiplex PCR; TCRdb's copy has only in-frame clones and leaves some out. In the table there are about 2.1 million clones, 93% of which are singletons. Material: naive CD8+ T cells from PBMCs. All receptors come from a man between 18 and 29 years old in good health. Some clones in this sample may be carry-over from other donors' samples.

The V and J genes are TRBV11-2 and TRBJ2-1; maybe TRBD1 (6 bases). The ends were cut back, 5 bases at V and 15 bases at J, with 17 bases in the middle. CDR3 length: 12 residues. The germline V gene has CDR1 SGHAT and CDR2 FQNNGV. CDR3 coding DNA: TGTGCCAGCAGCCCTGGTGACAGGAAGCCGTTCTTC. This codes for CASSPGDRKPFF.

Note on this clone: The sample carries other DNA sequences with the same CDR3. The rearrangement joins TRBV2 to TRBJ1-1; 9 nucleotides align to TRBD1. The V and J ends lost 8 bases and 6 bases, in that order; junction bases with no gene match: 7. This CDR3 has 13 amino acids. Germline CDR1 is SNHLY and CDR2 is FYNNEI. DNA for the CDR3: TGTGCCAGCTCAGGGACAGGGTCGGCTGAAGCTTTCTTT. As protein: CASSGTGSAEAFF.

The chain is built from TRBV27 and TRBJ2-7; 8 positions match TRBD2. Trimming took 7 bases from V and 2 from J; bases not matched to a gene: 10. Germline values: CDR1 MNHEY, CDR2 SMNVEV (reference sequence). The CDR3 covers 15 residues. For the CDR3, the DNA is TGTGCCAGCATGCTAGAAGCGGGAGTAACCTACGAGCAGTACTTC. This codes for CASMLEAGVTYEQYF.

The V gene is TRBV7-8, the J gene TRBJ1-4, with D possibly matching TRBD1 (5 bases). Trimming removed 6 bases at V and 3 bases at J, with 11 bases between. The CDR3 loop spans 14 amino acids. Germline V lookup: CDR1 SGHVS, CDR2 FQNEAQ. In nucleotides, the CDR3 is TGTGCCAGCAGTTACAGGTCCCCTAATGAAAAACTGTTTTTT. The encoded protein is CASSYRSPNEKLFF.

The chain employs TRBV5-8 and TRBJ2-7; D possibly corresponds to TRBD2 (6 bases). There are 14 residues in the CDR3. V was pared by 5 bases and J by 2 bases, with 14 bases between. CDR1 is SGHTS and CDR2 is YDEGEE in the germline V gene. This chain's CDR3 is CASSSHGRPYEQYF. CDR3 bases: TGTGCCAGCAGTTCGCACGGGAGACCCTACGAGCAGTACTTC. Full variable domain (remainder filled in from reference TRBV5-8 and TRBJ2-7): EAGVTQSPTHLIKTRGQQATLRCSPISGHTSVYWYQQALGLGLQFLLWYDEGEERNRGNFPPRFSGRQFPNYSSELNVNALELEDSALYLCASSSHGRPYEQYFGPGTRLTVT.

The chain carries TRBV7-8 and TRBJ2-7; D unclear. The V gene's germline CDR1 is SGHVS and CDR2 FQNEAQ. V lost 4 bases and J lost 1, with 14 bases in between. CDR3 length equals 15 residues. CDR3 sequence: CASSSPNLLSYEQYF. CDR3 DNA sequence: TGTGCCAGCAGCTCCCCTAATCTTTTATCCTACGAGCAGTACTTC.

The gene calls are TRBV7-9 and TRBJ1-2; maybe TRBD1 (5 bases). Germline values: CDR1 SEHNR, CDR2 FQNEAQ (reference sequence). This CDR3 is built from 15 residues. The V gene lost 3 bases and the J gene lost 0 bases, with 11 bases spanning the gap. The CDR3 DNA reads TGTGCCAGCAGCTTCCTGACAGATCCTAACTATGGCTACACCTTC. Its translation: CASSFLTDPNYGYTF.

This chain uses TRBV11-2 with TRBJ2-7, with TRBD1 identical over 10 bases. CDR3 length: 15 residues. The V gene end was trimmed by 6 bases and the J gene end by 7 bases; junction bases not matched to a gene: 12. Germline V gives CDR1 SGHAT, CDR2 FQNNGV. This chain's CDR3 is CASRSRDRGGEEQYF. CDR3 coding DNA: TGTGCCAGCAGGTCCCGGGACAGGGGTGGAGAGGAGCAGTACTTC.

The table lists this clone with a few counts. The chain is built from TRBV29-1 and TRBJ2-3; D unresolved. The germline V gene has CDR1 SQVTM and CDR2 ANQGSEA. V lost 5 bases and J 2 bases, leaving 11 bases between the germline ends. The CDR3 runs 13 residues. The chain's CDR3 is CSVFLGNTDTQYF. CDR3 nucleotides: TGCAGCGTTTTCCTTGGGAACACAGATACGCAGTATTTT.

For this clone: Distinct nucleotide sequences in the sample also encode this CDR3. The gene calls are TRBV7-9 and TRBJ2-1; D perhaps matches TRBD2 (5 bases). Germline V CDR1 and CDR2: SEHNR, FQNEAQ (reference sequence). V was trimmed by 5 bases and J by 7 bases, leaving 9 bases between them. This CDR3 region has 12 residues. The CDR3 DNA is TGTGCCAGCAGCCTGGAGCGGAATGAGCAGTTCTTC. Amino acid sequence: CASSLERNEQFF.

The chain uses TRBV27 and TRBJ1-2; perhaps TRBD1 as D (6 bases). The CDR3 is 16 residues long. V was clipped by 4 bases and J by 5 bases, with 20 bases between them. Germline CDR1 is MNHEY and CDR2 is SMNVEV (reference sequence). This CDR3 reads CASSSPGGGGAYGYTF. The CDR3 DNA follows: TGTGCCAGCAGTTCCCCGGGGGGCGGAGGAGCGTATGGCTACACCTTC.

V usage is TRBV28 and J usage is TRBJ2-7, with 9 bases identical to TRBD1. Unmatched junction bases numbered 5, after V lost 4 bases and J lost 4 bases. Germline values: CDR1 MDHEN, CDR2 SYDVKM. The CDR3 is made up of 14 amino acids. The DNA of the CDR3 is TGTGCCAGCAGTTCCGGGACAGGGAAATACGAGCAGTACTTC. This encodes CASSSGTGKYEQYF.

The genes are TRBV7-6 and TRBJ1-1; D call uncertain. The V end lost 0 bases, the J end lost 5 bases, and 10 bases lay between the germline ends. CDR1 and CDR2 from the germline V gene are SGHVS and FNYEAQ. This CDR3 has 14 residues. Here the CDR3 DNA reads TGTGCCAGCAGCTTAGCTGGCCCTCGGACTGAAGCTTTCTTT. Encoded protein: CASSLAGPRTEAFF.

The chain has TRBV5-6 and TRBJ2-1, with 9 bases fitting TRBD1. The CDR3 extends over 13 amino acids. Germline CDR1 SGHDT, CDR2 YYEEEE. V was pared by 3 bases and J by 6 bases, with 1 base of the junction left unmatched. For the CDR3, the DNA is TGTGCCAGCAGCTGGACAGGGGTCAATGAGCAGTTCTTC. Encoded protein: CASSWTGVNEQFF.

The chain has TRBV7-6 and TRBJ1-2, with 8 bases identical to TRBD1. V lost 5 bases to trimming and J lost 13 bases; unmatched junction nucleotides: 12. CDR3 length: 13 residues. Per germline, CDR1 SGHVS and CDR2 FNYEAQ. This CDR3 is CASSPAGGYFSTF. CDR3 coding DNA: TGTGCCAGCAGCCCAGCAGGGGGCTACTTCTCCACCTTC.

V gene TRBV16 combines with J gene TRBJ2-5; D unresolved. Germline assignment: CDR1 KGHSY and CDR2 FQNENV. The germline V and J ends were trimmed by 0 bases and 4 bases, with 3 bases remaining between them. CDR3 length: 12 amino acids. The CDR3 sequence: CASSQSGETQYF. For the CDR3, the DNA is TGTGCCAGCAGCCAATCAGGAGAGACCCAGTACTTC.